The 9 T cell receptor beta chains reported below all come from one sample, sequenced in a study of cytomegalovirus exposure and HLA in healthy donors. The PCR ran on 60 Vbeta and 13 Jbeta primers. Assay used: immunoSEQ multiplex PCR; TCRdb lists only in-frame clones, some missing. The table lists roughly 150,000 clones, around 75% of them singletons. Source material: PBMCs. The origin of the receptors is a woman aged 18-29 years in good health and CMV-seronegative.

This clone has only one observation. V gene TRBV13 combines with J gene TRBJ2-5, with TRBD1 identical over 9 bases. The CDR3 is 14 amino acids. From germline, CDR1 is PRHDT and CDR2 FYEKMQ (reference sequence). The trim removed 3 bases at V and 5 bases at J, leaving 4 bases unmatched. The CDR3 coding sequence is TGTGCCAGCAGCTTCGTGACAGGGGGTGAGACCCAGTACTTC. Its protein is CASSFVTGGETQYF. Drawing the rest from reference TRBV13 and TRBJ2-5, the complete variable domain is AAGVIQSPRHLIKEKRETATLKCYPIPRHDTVYWYQQGPGQDPQFLISFYEKMQSDKGSIPDRFSAQQFSDYHSELNMSSLELGDSALYFCASSFVTGGETQYFGPGTRLLVL.

V usage is TRBV5-6 and J usage is TRBJ2-1, with 8 bases that match TRBD2. This CDR3 is built from 15 residues. Trimming removed 3 bases from V and 6 bases from J; junction bases left unmatched: 8. Per germline, CDR1 SGHDT and CDR2 YYEEEE. CDR3 protein: CASSWGLVGANEQFF. CDR3 bases: TGTGCCAGCAGCTGGGGACTAGTAGGGGCCAATGAGCAGTTCTTC.

As to this clone: Other DNA sequences in the sample encode the same CDR3. The rearrangement uses TRBV27 and TRBJ1-5; 7 bases line up with TRBD1. The CDR3 covers 14 residues. The trim removed 6 bases at V and 5 bases at J, leaving 7 bases unmatched. Germline V gene sequence: CDR1 MNHEY, CDR2 SMNVEV (reference sequence). The CDR3 region is CASRGTTGYQPQHF. Written as DNA, the CDR3 is TGTGCCAGCAGGGGAACGACAGGGTATCAGCCCCAGCATTTT.

The DNA for the CDR3 is TGTGCCAGCAGCTTGGCTAGGGGTGGGCGAGAGACCCAGTACTTC. This translates into CASSLARGGRETQYF. The chain carries TRBV7-6 and TRBJ2-5; possibly TRBD1 for D (5 bases). The CDR3 totals 15 residues. V was shortened by 3 bases and J by 4 bases, with 15 bases between the two germline ends. Germline V gene sequence: CDR1 SGHVS, CDR2 FNYEAQ. Drawing the rest from reference TRBV7-6 and TRBJ2-5, the complete variable domain is GAGVSQSPRYKVTKRGQDVALRCDPISGHVSLYWYRQALGQGPEFLTYFNYEAQQDKSGLPNDRFSAERPEGSISTLTIQRTEQRDSAMYRCASSLARGGRETQYFGPGTRLLVL.

The chain carries TRBV5-4 and TRBJ2-3; TRBD1 is a possible D gene (6 bases). CDR1 and CDR2 from the germline V gene are SGHNT and YYREEE (reference sequence). The CDR3 loop spans 13 amino acids. The ends were cut back, 4 bases at V and 6 bases at J, with 12 bases in the middle. CDR3 loop: CASSLRGMDTQYF. CDR3 nucleotide sequence: TGTGCCAGCAGCCTTAGGGGGATGGATACGCAGTATTTT.

The chain is built from TRBV14 and TRBJ2-2; 10 nucleotides line up with TRBD2. J was trimmed by 2 bases and V by 0 bases; bases with no gene match: 6. Germline V CDR1 and CDR2: SGHDN, FVKESK. The CDR3 spans 18 residues. The DNA of the CDR3 is TGTGCCAGCAGCCAAGATTACGGGACTAGCGATAACACCGGGGAGCTGTTTTTT. Encoded protein: CASSQDYGTSDNTGELFF.

The rearrangement joins TRBV7-9 to TRBJ1-3; a possible D gene is TRBD1 (5 bases). This CDR3 is built from 15 residues. Germline lookup yields CDR1 SEHNR and CDR2 FQNEAQ (reference sequence). Between the trimmed V and J ends, which lost 1 base and 2 bases, there was a span of 9 bases. CDR3 nucleotides: TGTGCCAGCAGCTTAGATTGGGGGGCTGGAAACACCATATATTTT. Translated: CASSLDWGAGNTIYF.

The CDR3 DNA is TGTGCCAGCAAAAACCCGGGGGAGACCCAGTACTTC. Encoded protein: CASKNPGETQYF. The chain couples TRBV6-5 to TRBJ2-5, with D maybe TRBD2 (5 bases). The germline gives CDR1 MNHEY, CDR2 SVGAGI. This CDR3 has 12 residues. V gave up 7 bases and J gave up 5 bases, with 11 bases separating them.

CDR3 region: CASSGRQFNYGYTF. The CDR3 coding sequence is TGTGCCAGCAGCGGCCGACAGTTTAACTATGGCTACACCTTC. The rearrangement joins TRBV5-4 to TRBJ1-2; D may be TRBD1 (5 bases). Germline CDR1 reads SGHNT; CDR2 reads YYREEE (reference sequence). The V end was cut by 4 bases, the J end by 1 base, with 11 bases between. The CDR3 extends over 14 amino acids.